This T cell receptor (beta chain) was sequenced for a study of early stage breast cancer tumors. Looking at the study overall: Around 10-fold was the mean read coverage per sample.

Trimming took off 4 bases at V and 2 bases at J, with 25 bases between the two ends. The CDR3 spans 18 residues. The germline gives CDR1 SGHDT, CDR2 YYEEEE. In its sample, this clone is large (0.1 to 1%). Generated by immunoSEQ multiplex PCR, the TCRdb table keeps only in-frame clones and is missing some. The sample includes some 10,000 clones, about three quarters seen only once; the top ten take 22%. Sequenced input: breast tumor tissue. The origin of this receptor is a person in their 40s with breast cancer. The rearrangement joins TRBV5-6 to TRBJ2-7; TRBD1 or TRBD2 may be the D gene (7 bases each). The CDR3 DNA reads TGTGCCAGCAGCAACCCGCGGACAGGAAGGCGGGGGACCTACGAGCAGTACTTC. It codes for CASSNPRTGRRGTYEQYF.